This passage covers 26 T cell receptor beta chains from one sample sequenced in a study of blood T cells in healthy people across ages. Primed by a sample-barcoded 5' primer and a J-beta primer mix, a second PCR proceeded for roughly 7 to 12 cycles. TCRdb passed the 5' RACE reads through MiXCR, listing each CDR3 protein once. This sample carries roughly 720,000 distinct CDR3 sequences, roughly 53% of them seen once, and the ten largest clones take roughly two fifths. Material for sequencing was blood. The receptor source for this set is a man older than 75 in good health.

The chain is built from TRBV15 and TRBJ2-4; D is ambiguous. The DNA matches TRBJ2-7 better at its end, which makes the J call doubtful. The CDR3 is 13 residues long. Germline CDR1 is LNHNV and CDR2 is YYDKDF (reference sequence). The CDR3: CATSSPQPYEQYF. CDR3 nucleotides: TGTGCCACCAGCAGTCCCCAGCCCTACGAGCAGTACTTC.

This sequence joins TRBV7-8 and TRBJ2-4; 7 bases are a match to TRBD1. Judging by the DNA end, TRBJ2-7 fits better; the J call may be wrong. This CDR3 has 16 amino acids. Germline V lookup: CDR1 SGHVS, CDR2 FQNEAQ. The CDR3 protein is CASSLAPGTVSYEQYF. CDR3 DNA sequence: TGTGCCAGCAGCTTAGCCCCCGGGACAGTATCCTACGAGCAGTACTTC.

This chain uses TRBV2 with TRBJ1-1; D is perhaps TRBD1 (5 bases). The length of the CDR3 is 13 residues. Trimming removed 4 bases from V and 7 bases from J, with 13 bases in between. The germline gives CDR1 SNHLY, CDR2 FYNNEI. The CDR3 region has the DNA TGTGCCAGCAGTGCCCAGGGAACGGGTGAAGCTTTCTTT. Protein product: CASSAQGTGEAFF.

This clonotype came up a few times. CDR3 DNA sequence: TGTGCCAGCAGCCAAGGACAAGGCGGACCCAATGAGCAGTTCTTC. This gives the protein CASSQGQGGPNEQFF. This chain uses TRBV3-1 with TRBJ2-1; D not certain. Trimming took 1 base from V and 6 from J, leaving 13 bases between them. The germline V gene encodes CDR1 LGHDT and CDR2 YNNKEL (reference sequence). The CDR3 covers 15 residues.

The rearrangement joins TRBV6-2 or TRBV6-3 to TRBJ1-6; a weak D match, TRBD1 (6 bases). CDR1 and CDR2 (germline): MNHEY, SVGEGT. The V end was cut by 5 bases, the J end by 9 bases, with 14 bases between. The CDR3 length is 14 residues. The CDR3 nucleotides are TGTGCCAGCAGTCCGCAGGGAGGGGGTTCACCCCTCCACTTT. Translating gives CASSPQGGGSPLHF.

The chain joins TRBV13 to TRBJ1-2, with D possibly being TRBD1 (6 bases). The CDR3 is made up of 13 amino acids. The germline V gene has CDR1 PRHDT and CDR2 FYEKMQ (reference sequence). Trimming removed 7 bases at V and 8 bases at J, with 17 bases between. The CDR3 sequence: CASIRKGVGGYTF. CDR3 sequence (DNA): TGTGCCAGCATCAGAAAGGGGGTTGGGGGCTACACCTTC.

The CDR3 region has the DNA TGCAGTGCTAGATTGGACAGGGGGATCGGCAATCAGCCCCAGCATTTT. Encoded protein: CSARLDRGIGNQPQHF. The J gene is TRBJ1-5, the V gene TRBV20-1, with 10 bases that match TRBD1. The CDR3 loop spans 16 amino acids. Looked up from germline, CDR1 is DFQATT and CDR2 is SNEGSKA (reference sequence). Germline trimming cut 2 bases from V and 2 bases from J; bases unmatched to any gene: 6.

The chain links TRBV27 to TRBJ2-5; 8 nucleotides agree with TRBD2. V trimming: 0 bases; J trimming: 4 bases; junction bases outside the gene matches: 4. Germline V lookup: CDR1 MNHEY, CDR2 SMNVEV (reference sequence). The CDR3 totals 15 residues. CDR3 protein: CASSLSAGGPETQYF. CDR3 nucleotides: TGTGCCAGCAGTTTATCTGCGGGAGGACCAGAGACCCAGTACTTC.

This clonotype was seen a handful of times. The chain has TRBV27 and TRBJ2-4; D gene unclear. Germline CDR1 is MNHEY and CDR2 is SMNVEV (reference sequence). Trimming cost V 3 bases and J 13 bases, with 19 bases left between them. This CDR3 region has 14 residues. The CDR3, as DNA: TGTGCCAGCAGTTTTAATGGAATTCTGGTGGAGCAGTACTTC. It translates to CASSFNGILVEQYF.

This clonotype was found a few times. CDR3 residues: CSVEGEGGASTQYF. The CDR3 DNA is TGCAGCGTTGAAGGCGAGGGGGGGGCTTCTACCCAGTACTTC. The V and J genes are TRBV29-1 and TRBJ2-4; possible D gene TRBD2, 7 bases. This CDR3 has 14 residues. Germline CDR1 reads SQVTM; CDR2 reads ANQGSEA. V gave up 1 base and J gave up 13 bases, with 20 bases separating them.

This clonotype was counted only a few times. The CDR3 spells CASSLGRAGGYEQYF. In DNA, the CDR3 is TGTGCCAGCAGTCTGGGACGAGCGGGAGGCTACGAGCAGTACTTC. The J gene is TRBJ2-7, the V gene TRBV25-1; TRBD2 aligns across 9 bases. Germline trimming cut 5 bases from V and 3 bases from J; bases unmatched to any gene: 8. The CDR3 is 15 amino acids. Germline CDR1 MGHDK, CDR2 SYGVNS.

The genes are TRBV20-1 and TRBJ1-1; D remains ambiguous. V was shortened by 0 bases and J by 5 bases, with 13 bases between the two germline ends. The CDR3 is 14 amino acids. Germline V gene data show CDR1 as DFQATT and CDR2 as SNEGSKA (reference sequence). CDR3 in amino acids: CSARDHRVRTEAFF. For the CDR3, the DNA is TGCAGTGCTAGAGATCATAGGGTACGGACTGAAGCTTTCTTT.

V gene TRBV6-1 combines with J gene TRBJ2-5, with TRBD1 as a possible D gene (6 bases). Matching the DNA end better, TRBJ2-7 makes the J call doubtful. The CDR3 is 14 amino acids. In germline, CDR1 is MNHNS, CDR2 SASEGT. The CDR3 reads CASSEARGVYEQYF. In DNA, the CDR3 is TGTGCCAGCAGTGAAGCCAGGGGAGTCTACGAGCAGTACTTC.

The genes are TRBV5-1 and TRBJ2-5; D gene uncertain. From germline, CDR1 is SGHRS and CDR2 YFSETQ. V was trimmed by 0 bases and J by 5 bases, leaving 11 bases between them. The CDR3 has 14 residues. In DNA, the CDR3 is TGCGCCAGCAGCTTGGAACGATCGGAGGAGACCCAGTACTTC. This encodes CASSLERSEETQYF.

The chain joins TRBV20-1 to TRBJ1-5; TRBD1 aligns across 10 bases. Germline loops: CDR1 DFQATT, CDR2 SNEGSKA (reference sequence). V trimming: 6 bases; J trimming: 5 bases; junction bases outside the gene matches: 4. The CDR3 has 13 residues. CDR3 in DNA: TGCAGTGCCTGCGGGACAGGGGATCAGCCCCAGCATTTT. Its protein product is CSACGTGDQPQHF.

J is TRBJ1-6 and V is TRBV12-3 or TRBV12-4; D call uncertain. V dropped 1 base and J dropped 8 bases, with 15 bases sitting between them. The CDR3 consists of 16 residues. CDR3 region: CASSLGGVLKYSPLHF. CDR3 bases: TGTGCCAGCAGTTTAGGTGGGGTTTTGAAGTATTCACCCCTCCACTTT.

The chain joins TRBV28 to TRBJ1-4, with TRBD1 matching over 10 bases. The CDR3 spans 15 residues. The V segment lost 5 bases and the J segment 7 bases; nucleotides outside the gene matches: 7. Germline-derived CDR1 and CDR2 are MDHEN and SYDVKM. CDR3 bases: TGTGCCAGCAGTGGCTCCGGGACAGGGGTTGAAAAACTGTTTTTT. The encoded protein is CASSGSGTGVEKLFF.

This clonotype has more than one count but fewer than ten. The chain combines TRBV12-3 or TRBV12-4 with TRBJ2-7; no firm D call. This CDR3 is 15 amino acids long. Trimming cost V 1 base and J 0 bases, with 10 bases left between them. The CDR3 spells CASSLGLESSYEQYF. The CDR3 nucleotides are TGTGCCAGCAGTTTAGGGCTGGAGAGCTCCTACGAGCAGTACTTC.

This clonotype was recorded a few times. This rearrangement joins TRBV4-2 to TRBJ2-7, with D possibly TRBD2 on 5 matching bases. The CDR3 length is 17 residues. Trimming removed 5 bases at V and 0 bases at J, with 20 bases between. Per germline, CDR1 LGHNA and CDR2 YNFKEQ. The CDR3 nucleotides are TGTGCCAGCAGCTTCGAGGGTAGGGAGACTCTCTCCTACGAGCAGTACTTC. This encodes CASSFEGRETLSYEQYF.

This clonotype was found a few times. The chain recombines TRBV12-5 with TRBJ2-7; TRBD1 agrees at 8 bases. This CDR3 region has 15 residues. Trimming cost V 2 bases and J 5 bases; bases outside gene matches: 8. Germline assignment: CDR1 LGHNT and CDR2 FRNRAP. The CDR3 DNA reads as TGTGCTAGTGGTTTGACCCGGACAGGGAAAAACGAGCAGTACTTC. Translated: CASGLTRTGKNEQYF. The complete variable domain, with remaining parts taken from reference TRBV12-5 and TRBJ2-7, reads DARVTQTPRHKVTEMGQEVTMRCQPILGHNTVFWYRQTMMQGLELLAYFRNRAPLDDSGMPKDRFSAEMPDATLATLKIQPSEPRDSAVYFCASGLTRTGKNEQYFGPGTRLTVT.

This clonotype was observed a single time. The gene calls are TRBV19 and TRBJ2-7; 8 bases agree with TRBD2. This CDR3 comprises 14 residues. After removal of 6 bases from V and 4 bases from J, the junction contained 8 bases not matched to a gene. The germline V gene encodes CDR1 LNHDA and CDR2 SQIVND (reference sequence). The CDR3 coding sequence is TGTGCCAGTAGCATTAAGCGGGAGCGGTACGAGCAGTACTTC. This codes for CASSIKRERYEQYF.

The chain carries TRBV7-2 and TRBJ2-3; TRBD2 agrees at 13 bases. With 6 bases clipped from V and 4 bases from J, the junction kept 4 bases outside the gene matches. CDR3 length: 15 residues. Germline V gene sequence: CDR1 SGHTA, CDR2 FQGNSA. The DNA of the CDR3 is TGTGCCAGCAGGCTAGGACTAGCGGGAGCAGATACGCAGTATTTT. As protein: CASRLGLAGADTQYF.

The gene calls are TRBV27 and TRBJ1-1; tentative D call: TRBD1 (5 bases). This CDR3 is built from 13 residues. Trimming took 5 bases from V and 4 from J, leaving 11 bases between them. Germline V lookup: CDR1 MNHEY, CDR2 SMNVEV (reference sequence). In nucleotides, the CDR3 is TGTGCCAGCAGTGCCAGACAGTCCACTGAAGCTTTCTTT. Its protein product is CASSARQSTEAFF.

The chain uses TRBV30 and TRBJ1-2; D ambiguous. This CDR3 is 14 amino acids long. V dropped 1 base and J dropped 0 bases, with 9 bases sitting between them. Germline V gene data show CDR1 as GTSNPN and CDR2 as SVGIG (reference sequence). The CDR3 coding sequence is TGTGCCTGGAGTGGGCCGGGAACTAACTATGGCTACACCTTC. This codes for CAWSGPGTNYGYTF.

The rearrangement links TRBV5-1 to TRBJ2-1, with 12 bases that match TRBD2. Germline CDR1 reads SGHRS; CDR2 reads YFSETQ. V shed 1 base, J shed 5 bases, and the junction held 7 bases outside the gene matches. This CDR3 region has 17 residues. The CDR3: CASSLLTSGRTHNEQFF. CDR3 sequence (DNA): TGCGCCAGCAGCTTGTTAACTAGCGGGAGGACACACAATGAGCAGTTCTTC. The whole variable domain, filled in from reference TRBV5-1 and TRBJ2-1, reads KAGVTQTPRYLIKTRGQQVTLSCSPISGHRSVSWYQQTPGQGLQFLFEYFSETQRNKGNFPGRFSGRQFSNSRSEMNVSTLELGDSALYLCASSLLTSGRTHNEQFFGPGTRLTVL.

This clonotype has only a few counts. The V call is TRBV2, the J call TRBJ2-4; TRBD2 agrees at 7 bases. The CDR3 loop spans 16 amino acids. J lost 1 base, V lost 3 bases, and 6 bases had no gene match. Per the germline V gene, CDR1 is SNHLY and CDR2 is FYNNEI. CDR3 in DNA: TGTGCCAGCAGTGAGGGGGGGAGGGCCGCCAAAAACATTCAGTACTTC. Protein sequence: CASSEGGRAAKNIQYF.